This TCR beta chain derives from a study of cytomegalovirus exposure and HLA in healthy donors. The CDR3 has 14 residues. J lost 4 bases, V lost 7 bases, and 6 bases had no gene match. Germline values: CDR1 SGHTA, CDR2 FQGTGA. Overall study results and limits: According to an earlier analysis, most TCR beta V segments yielded productive rearrangements about 90% or about 30% of the time. CMV antigen specificity was confirmed in vitro for three CMV-associated chains. In a later analysis, a missense DCLRE1C variant was linked to TCR beta V- and J-gene trimming.

As for this clone: Its antigen is unidentified.

The PCR had 60 Vbeta and 13 Jbeta primers. Profiled with immunoSEQ multiplex PCR; TCRdb holds only in-frame clones, not every one. The sample holds a few hundred thousand clones, 80% to 90% seen once. The sequencing input was PBMCs. This receptor was taken from a man aged 25 to 40 in good health and CMV-seronegative. The chain joins TRBV7-3 to TRBJ1-1; 10 nucleotides line up with TRBD1. CDR3 in amino acids: CASTTGQGITEAFF. CDR3 nucleotides: TGTGCCAGCACCACGGGACAGGGGATCACTGAAGCTTTCTTT.